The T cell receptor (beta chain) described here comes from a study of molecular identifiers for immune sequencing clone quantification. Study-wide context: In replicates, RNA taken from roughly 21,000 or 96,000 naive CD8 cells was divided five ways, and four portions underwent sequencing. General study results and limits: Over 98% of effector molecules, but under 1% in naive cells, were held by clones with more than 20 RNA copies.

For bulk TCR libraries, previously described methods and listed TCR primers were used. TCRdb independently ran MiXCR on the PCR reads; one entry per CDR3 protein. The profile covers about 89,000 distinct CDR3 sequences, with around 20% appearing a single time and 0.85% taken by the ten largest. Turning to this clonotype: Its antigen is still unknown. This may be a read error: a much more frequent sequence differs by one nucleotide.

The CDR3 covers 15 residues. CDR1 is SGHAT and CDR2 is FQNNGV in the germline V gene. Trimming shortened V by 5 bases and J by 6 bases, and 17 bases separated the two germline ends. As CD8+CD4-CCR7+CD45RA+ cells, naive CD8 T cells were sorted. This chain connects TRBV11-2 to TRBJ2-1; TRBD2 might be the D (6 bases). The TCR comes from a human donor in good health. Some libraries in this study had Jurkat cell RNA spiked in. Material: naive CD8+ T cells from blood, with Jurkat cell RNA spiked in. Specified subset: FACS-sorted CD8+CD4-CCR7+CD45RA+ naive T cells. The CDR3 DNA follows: TGTGCCAGCAGCCGGGGAGACGGGGGAGGCAATGAGCAGTTCTTC. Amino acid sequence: CASSRGDGGGNEQFF.